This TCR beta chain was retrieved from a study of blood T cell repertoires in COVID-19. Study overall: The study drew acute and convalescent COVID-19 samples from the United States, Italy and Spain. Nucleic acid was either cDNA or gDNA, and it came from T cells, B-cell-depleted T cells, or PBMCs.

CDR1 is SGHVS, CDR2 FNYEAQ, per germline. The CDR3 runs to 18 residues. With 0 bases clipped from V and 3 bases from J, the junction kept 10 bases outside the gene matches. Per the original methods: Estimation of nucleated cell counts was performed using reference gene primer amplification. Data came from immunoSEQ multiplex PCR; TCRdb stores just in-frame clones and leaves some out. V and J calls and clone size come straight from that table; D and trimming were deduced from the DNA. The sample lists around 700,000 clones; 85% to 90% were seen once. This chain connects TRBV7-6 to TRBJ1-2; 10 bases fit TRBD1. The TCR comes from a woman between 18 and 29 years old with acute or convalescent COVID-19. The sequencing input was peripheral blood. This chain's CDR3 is CASSLAELGQGSDYGYTF. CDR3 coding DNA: TGTGCCAGCAGCTTAGCGGAATTGGGACAGGGGTCAGACTATGGCTACACCTTC.